These T cell receptor beta chains were read from a single sample in a study of blood T cell repertoires in COVID-19. The data were produced by immunoSEQ multiplex PCR, yet TCRdb's version contains in-frame clones alone and is incomplete. The sample has 93,000 or so clones; roughly nine tenths are singletons. The sample comprised peripheral blood. These receptor sequences come from a middle-aged man in a cohort sampled during active COVID-19. CDR3s include the opening cysteine and the closing phenylalanine or tryptophan. A D gene is named only where the DNA matches it firmly. The size field is filled for only some rows; it gives once, few, many or a size class.

J: TRBJ2-2; V: TRBV10-3; size: -; D: TRBD2; DNA: TGTGCCATCATGGCTAGCGGGGGCCTGAACACCGGGGAGCTGTTTTTT; CDR3: CAIMASGGLNTGELFF
J: TRBJ2-1; V: TRBV9; size: -; D: TRBD2; DNA: TGTGCCAGCAGCGTAGCGGGGGGGCCTGGTGAGCAGTTCTTC; CDR3: CASSVAGGPGEQFF
J: TRBJ1-3; V: TRBV5-4; size: -; D: -; DNA: TGTGCCAGCAGCTTGGGTGGAGCTGACTCTGGAAACACCATATATTTT; CDR3: CASSLGGADSGNTIYF
J: TRBJ2-2; V: TRBV6-5; size: -; D: -; DNA: TGTGCCACTTCCCGACAGGTGAACACCGGGGAGCTGTTTTTT; CDR3: CATSRQVNTGELFF
J: TRBJ2-4; V: TRBV6-1; size: -; D: -; DNA: TGTGCCAGCAGTGAAGAGGCAGGATCTCGAAACATTCAGTACTTC; CDR3: CASSEEAGSRNIQYF
J: TRBJ1-6; V: TRBV14; size: -; D: TRBD1; DNA: TGTGCCAGCAGCCAAGCCCAGGGGGCGAATTCACCCCTCCACTTT; CDR3: CASSQAQGANSPLHF
J: TRBJ2-5; V: TRBV9; size: -; D: -; DNA: TGTGCCAGCAGCGTAGGTGGTCTAGTGTTTGAGACCCAGTACTTC; CDR3: CASSVGGLVFETQYF
J: TRBJ2-5; V: TRBV5-1; size: -; D: -; DNA: TGCGCCAGCAGCTCGACAGGTTCGGAGACCCAGTACTTC; CDR3: CASSSTGSETQYF
J: TRBJ1-5; V: TRBV18; size: once; D: TRBD1; DNA: TGTGCCAGCTCAAGTGACAGGGATCAGCCCCAGCATTTT; CDR3: CASSSDRDQPQHF
J: TRBJ2-3; V: TRBV2; size: -; D: TRBD1; DNA: TGTGCCAGCATCAACAGGGGGTGGGTTAGCACAGATACGCAGTATTTT; CDR3: CASINRGWVSTDTQYF
J: TRBJ2-7; V: TRBV6-6; size: -; D: -; DNA: TGTGCCAGCAGTTACCCGGAGATTGGGTCTACCGAGCAGTACTTC; CDR3: CASSYPEIGSTEQYF
J: TRBJ1-1; V: TRBV7-2; size: -; D: TRBD1; DNA: TGTGCCAGCAGCTCTAGGGGGCACTCGAACACTGAAGCTTTCTTT; CDR3: CASSSRGHSNTEAFF
J: TRBJ2-3; V: TRBV6-5; size: few; D: TRBD2; DNA: TGTGCCAGCAGTTACTCGTCGGGACTAGCGTCAGATACGCAGTATTTT; CDR3: CASSYSSGLASDTQYF
J: TRBJ1-6; V: TRBV7-9; size: -; D: -; DNA: TGTGCCAGCAGCCCGGGGGGGTCAAATTCACCCCTCCACTTT; CDR3: CASSPGGSNSPLHF
J: TRBJ1-6; V: TRBV6-6; size: -; D: -; DNA: TGTGCCAGCAGCGCGAATTCGGGTAATTCACCCCTCCACTTT; CDR3: CASSANSGNSPLHF
J: TRBJ2-7; V: TRBV4-3; size: once; D: -; DNA: TGCGCCAGCAGCCAAGGGCGAGGCTCCTACGAGCAGTACTTC; CDR3: CASSQGRGSYEQYF
J: TRBJ1-6; V: TRBV6-5; size: -; D: TRBD1; DNA: TGTGCCAGCCAGGACAGGGCAGATTCACCCCTCCACTTT; CDR3: CASQDRADSPLHF
J: TRBJ1-2; V: TRBV14; size: -; D: TRBD1; DNA: TGTGCCAGCAGCCGGGACAGGGATTCTCTGAAGGGCTACACCTTC; CDR3: CASSRDRDSLKGYTF
J: TRBJ1-3; V: TRBV29-1; size: -; D: TRBD1; DNA: TGCAGCGTCGGCCTGGGACAGGCTGGAAACACCATATATTTT; CDR3: CSVGLGQAGNTIYF
J: TRBJ2-2; V: TRBV9; size: -; D: TRBD1; DNA: TGTGCCAGCAGCTTTACCCCCGGTACAGGGGGTTCCGGGGAGCTGTTTTTT; CDR3: CASSFTPGTGGSGELFF
J: TRBJ2-3; V: TRBV24-1; size: -; D: TRBD2; DNA: TGTGCCACCAGTGATAGGCGGGGGGGCTATGTGGATACGCAGTATTTT; CDR3: CATSDRRGGYVDTQYF
J: TRBJ2-7; V: TRBV6-1; size: -; D: TRBD2; DNA: TGTGCCAGCAGTGAATCTAGCGGGGGGCCCTACGAGCAGTACTTC; CDR3: CASSESSGGPYEQYF
J: TRBJ1-2; V: TRBV28; size: -; D: TRBD1; DNA: TGTGCCAGCAGTTTGAGTGTGTCAGGGGGTCGGGGCTACACCTTC; CDR3: CASSLSVSGGRGYTF
J: TRBJ2-5; V: TRBV7-8; size: -; D: TRBD2; DNA: TGTGCCAGCAGCTTAAGACGGGGGGGCGGAGGAGAGACCCAGTACTTC; CDR3: CASSLRRGGGGETQYF
J: TRBJ1-1; V: TRBV28; size: -; D: TRBD1; DNA: TGTGCCAGCAGTAGACCGGGACAGGGTGAAGCTTTCTTT; CDR3: CASSRPGQGEAFF
J: TRBJ1-2; V: TRBV7-9; size: -; D: -; DNA: TGTGCCAGCAGCTTAGCACAGGGATCATTTAACTATGGCTACACCTTC; CDR3: CASSLAQGSFNYGYTF
J: TRBJ2-2; V: TRBV3-1/TRBV3-2; size: -; D: -; DNA: TGTGCCAGCAGCCTCTCAGGACTCAACACCGGGGAGCTGTTTTTT; CDR3: CASSLSGLNTGELFF
J: TRBJ2-5; V: TRBV10-1; size: -; D: -; DNA: TGCGCCAGCAGTGATGGGGGCTCGGCCCTAGCTCAAGAGACCCAGTACTTC; CDR3: CASSDGGSALAQETQYF
J: TRBJ2-1; V: TRBV7-2; size: -; D: -; DNA: TGTGCCAGCAGCTTAGTTGAGGGCAATGAGCAGTTCTTC; CDR3: CASSLVEGNEQFF
J: TRBJ2-1; V: TRBV6-5; size: -; D: -; DNA: TGTGCCAGCAGTTACTCTGCGGGGCTCTTTGGAGAGCAGTTCTTC; CDR3: CASSYSAGLFGEQFF
J: TRBJ2-6; V: TRBV4-1; size: -; D: -; DNA: TGCGCCAGCAGCCAAGACCAGGGCGCTGGGGCCAACGTCCTGACTTTC; CDR3: CASSQDQGAGANVLTF
J: TRBJ2-5; V: TRBV6-6; size: few; D: -; DNA: TGTGCCAGCAGTTACGGACTTGGGGGGTACCAAGAGACCCAGTACTTC; CDR3: CASSYGLGGYQETQYF
J: TRBJ2-5; V: TRBV5-1; size: -; D: TRBD2; DNA: TGCGCCAGCGGGCAGGACGGGGGGGCCTCCGAGACCCAGTACTTC; CDR3: CASGQDGGASETQYF
J: TRBJ2-5; V: TRBV5-1; size: -; D: -; DNA: TGCGCCAGCAGCCCTATAGCGGTCCCTAAGGAGACCCAGTACTTC; CDR3: CASSPIAVPKETQYF
J: TRBJ2-5; V: TRBV19; size: once; D: -; DNA: TGTGCCAGTAGCTTCGGGGGACTGGAAGAGACCCAGTACTTC; CDR3: CASSFGGLEETQYF
J: TRBJ2-3; V: TRBV19; size: -; D: TRBD2; DNA: TGTGCCAGTATGCCCTCCGGGCGGGGGGCCCACACAGATACGCAGTATTTT; CDR3: CASMPSGRGAHTDTQYF
J: TRBJ2-3; V: TRBV5-1; size: -; D: -; DNA: TGCGCCAGCAGCTTCCAGATAATTAACGGGGCAGATACGCAGTATTTT; CDR3: CASSFQIINGADTQYF
J: TRBJ1-1; V: TRBV7-9; size: -; D: -; DNA: TGTGCCAGCAGCCCTGGACAGCGCCAAACTGAAGCTTTCTTT; CDR3: CASSPGQRQTEAFF
J: TRBJ1-2; V: TRBV6-5; size: -; D: -; DNA: TGTGCCAGCAGTTACGGGACTCACTATGGCTACACCTTC; CDR3: CASSYGTHYGYTF
J: TRBJ2-3; V: TRBV5-4; size: -; D: TRBD2; DNA: TGTGCCAGCAGCTTGGTTTCGCGGGGGGGTTCCACAGATACGCAGTATTTT; CDR3: CASSLVSRGGSTDTQYF
J: TRBJ1-1; V: TRBV6-5; size: few; D: -; DNA: TGTGCCAGCAGTTACTCGATCTGGGGGGGGAATGAAGCTTTCTTT; CDR3: CASSYSIWGGNEAFF
J: TRBJ2-1; V: TRBV10-2; size: -; D: -; DNA: TGCGTAAGCTCGGGTAGCTCCTACAATGAGCAGTTCTTC; CDR3: CVSSGSSYNEQFF
J: TRBJ1-4; V: TRBV7-9; size: -; D: -; DNA: TGTGCCAGCAGCTTAGCCGCCGCGGGGCTCTCTAATGAAAAACTGTTTTTT; CDR3: CASSLAAAGLSNEKLFF
J: TRBJ2-1; V: TRBV7-6; size: -; D: TRBD2; DNA: TGTGCCAGCAGCTCTCGACCGGGACTAGCGGTGGGTAGCTCCTACAATGAGCAGTTCTTC; CDR3: CASSSRPGLAVGSSYNEQFF
J: TRBJ2-3; V: TRBV7-6; size: -; D: TRBD2; DNA: TGTGCCAGCAGCTTAGTTGGCGGGGGGGCAAGAGATACGCAGTATTTT; CDR3: CASSLVGGGARDTQYF
J: TRBJ2-3; V: TRBV5-4; size: few; D: -; DNA: TGTGCCAGCAGCTTCTTTGGCCGCACAGATACGCAGTATTTT; CDR3: CASSFFGRTDTQYF
J: TRBJ2-5; V: TRBV4-1; size: -; D: TRBD2; DNA: TGCGCCAGCAGCCAAGCTGCCGGGACTAGCCTCCAGACCCAGTACTTC; CDR3: CASSQAAGTSLQTQYF
J: TRBJ2-5; V: TRBV19; size: -; D: TRBD2; DNA: TGTGCCAGTAGCCCAACCCTAGGCCCAAGCGGGAGTAGGCAGTACTTC; CDR3: CASSPTLGPSGSRQYF
J: TRBJ2-5; V: TRBV10-3; size: once; D: TRBD2; DNA: TGTGCCATCAGGCCCTCCGGGACTAGCGCAGAGACCCAGTACTTC; CDR3: CAIRPSGTSAETQYF
J: TRBJ2-1; V: TRBV28; size: -; D: TRBD1; DNA: TGTGCCAGCAGTACAGGGGACCGCTCCTACAATGAGCAGTTCTTC; CDR3: CASSTGDRSYNEQFF